This is a list of T cell receptor beta chains from one sample in a study of beta chain features in type 1 diabetes. The repertoire was sequenced with immunoSEQ multiplex PCR; TCRdb's copy has only in-frame clones and lacks some. The sample records a few hundred thousand clones, roughly 12% being singletons. Sequencing input: naive CD4+ T cells from blood. These receptors came from a woman under 30 with type 1 diabetes. CDR3s include the opening cysteine and the closing phenylalanine or tryptophan. The D gene is left open where the match is weak. Some rows have no size entry. The others give once, few or many, or a class for an expanded clone.

D gene: NA
V gene: TRBV11-2
J gene: TRBJ2-3
clone size: NA
CDR3 protein: CASSLGLSTDTQYF
CDR3 DNA: TGTGCCAGCAGCTTAGGGCTCAGCACAGATACGCAGTATTTT

D gene: TRBD1
V gene: TRBV7-2
J gene: TRBJ2-3
clone size: few
CDR3 protein: CASSLAPGQATDTQYF
CDR3 DNA: TGTGCCAGCAGCTTAGCCCCGGGACAGGCCACAGATACGCAGTATTTT

D gene: NA
V gene: TRBV27
J gene: TRBJ2-7
clone size: NA
CDR3 protein: CASSMLGTSTYEQYF
CDR3 DNA: TGTGCCAGCAGTATGTTAGGGACTTCAACCTACGAGCAGTACTTC

D gene: TRBD1
V gene: TRBV19
J gene: TRBJ2-1
clone size: NA
CDR3 protein: CASSPLLGQGNEQFF
CDR3 DNA: TGTGCCAGTAGTCCGCTCCTGGGACAGGGGAATGAGCAGTTCTTC

D gene: NA
V gene: TRBV27
J gene: TRBJ2-6
clone size: NA
CDR3 protein: CASSFRATGISSGANVLTF
CDR3 DNA: TGTGCCAGCAGTTTTAGGGCTACAGGTATAAGCTCTGGGGCCAACGTCCTGACTTTC

D gene: NA
V gene: TRBV7-9
J gene: TRBJ1-1
clone size: few
CDR3 protein: CASSLAGGAAEAFF
CDR3 DNA: TGTGCCAGCAGCTTGGCCGGCGGGGCCGCTGAAGCTTTCTTT

D gene: NA
V gene: TRBV19
J gene: TRBJ1-2
clone size: NA
CDR3 protein: CASRIGQTRGYTF
CDR3 DNA: TGTGCCAGTAGAATCGGACAGACGCGCGGCTACACCTTC

D gene: TRBD1
V gene: TRBV18
J gene: TRBJ2-5
clone size: few
CDR3 protein: CASSPNSGTGTGGLQETQYF
CDR3 DNA: TGTGCCAGCTCTCCGAACTCCGGGACAGGGACAGGGGGTTTACAAGAGACCCAGTACTTC

D gene: NA
V gene: TRBV11-2
J gene: TRBJ2-7
clone size: NA
CDR3 protein: CASSPYGGDYEQYF
CDR3 DNA: TGTGCCAGCAGCCCCTATGGCGGAGACTACGAGCAGTACTTC

D gene: TRBD1
V gene: TRBV6-1
J gene: TRBJ2-3
clone size: NA
CDR3 protein: CASSAGGAGTQYF
CDR3 DNA: TGTGCCAGCAGCGCAGGGGGCGCGGGTACGCAGTATTTT

D gene: TRBD1
V gene: TRBV10-3
J gene: TRBJ1-2
clone size: few
CDR3 protein: CAIWRQGVGYGYTF
CDR3 DNA: TGTGCCATCTGGCGACAGGGAGTGGGGTATGGCTACACCTTC